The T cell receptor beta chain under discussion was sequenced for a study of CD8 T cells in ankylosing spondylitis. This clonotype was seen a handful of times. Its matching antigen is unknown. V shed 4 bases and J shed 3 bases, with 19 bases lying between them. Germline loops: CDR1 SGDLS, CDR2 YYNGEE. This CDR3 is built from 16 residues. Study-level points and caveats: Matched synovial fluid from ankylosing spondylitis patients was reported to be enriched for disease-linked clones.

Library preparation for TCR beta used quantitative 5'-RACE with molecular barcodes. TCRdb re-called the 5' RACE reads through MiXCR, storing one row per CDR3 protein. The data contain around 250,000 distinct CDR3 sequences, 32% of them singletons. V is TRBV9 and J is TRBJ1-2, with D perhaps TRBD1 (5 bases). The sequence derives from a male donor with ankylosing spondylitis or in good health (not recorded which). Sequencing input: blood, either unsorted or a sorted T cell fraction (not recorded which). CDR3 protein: CASSRDRGRLYYGYTF. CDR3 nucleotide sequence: TGTGCCAGCAGCCGGGACCGCGGCCGGTTGTACTATGGCTACACCTTC.